Below, 14 T cell receptor beta chains from the same sample are listed, as sequenced in a study of blood T cell repertoires in COVID-19. Sequencing used immunoSEQ multiplex PCR; TCRdb keeps in-frame clones, though not all of them. Of fewer than 200,000 clones in the sample, 65% to 80% were seen once. Sequenced input: PBMCs or T cells enriched from blood (not recorded which). The source is a woman in her 70s in a cohort exposed to, infected with or recovered from COVID-19 (not recorded which).

The genes are TRBV6-1 and TRBJ2-6; TRBD2 might be the D (5 bases). This CDR3 comprises 15 residues. V lost 2 bases and J 4 bases, leaving 9 bases between the germline ends. Germline assignment: CDR1 MNHNS and CDR2 SASEGT. The CDR3 sequence is CASSEPGVGANVLTF. In DNA, the CDR3 is TGTGCCAGCAGTGAACCCGGGGTAGGGGCCAACGTCCTGACTTTC.

This chain uses TRBV19 with TRBJ2-3; perhaps TRBD1 as D (6 bases). V was trimmed by 7 bases and J by 3 bases, leaving 20 bases between them. CDR1 and CDR2 from the germline V gene are LNHDA and SQIVND (reference sequence). This CDR3 has 16 residues. In DNA, the CDR3 is TGTGCCAGTACTTGGGCCGCAGGGGCGCAGACAGATACGCAGTATTTT. Protein: CASTWAAGAQTDTQYF.

The genes are TRBV29-1 and TRBJ2-7; D possibly corresponds to TRBD1 (6 bases). Germline lookup yields CDR1 SQVTM and CDR2 ANQGSEA. The germline V and J ends were trimmed by 1 base and 0 bases, with 13 bases remaining between them. The CDR3 runs 15 residues. CDR3 in DNA: TGCAGCGTTGAAGCCCAGGGGACGAGCTCCTACGAGCAGTACTTC. Protein sequence: CSVEAQGTSSYEQYF.

This clone was seen more than once but under ten times. The chain uses TRBV27 and TRBJ2-7, with TRBD2 matching 8 bases. The CDR3 totals 15 residues. V was pared by 5 bases and J by 5 bases, with 11 bases of the junction left unmatched. Germline V CDR1 and CDR2: MNHEY, SMNVEV (reference sequence). Written as DNA, the CDR3 is TGTGCCAGCAGTGGAAAAACGGGAGGGCCCAACGAGCAGTACTTC. It is translated as CASSGKTGGPNEQYF.

J is TRBJ2-7 and V is TRBV5-6, with TRBD1 identical over 7 bases. The V segment lost 7 bases and the J segment 2 bases; nucleotides outside the gene matches: 9. The CDR3 contains 14 residues. Germline V gives CDR1 SGHDT, CDR2 YYEEEE. In DNA, the CDR3 is TGTGCCAGCGGAACCGGGGACAGAGCCTACGAGCAGTACTTC. Its translation: CASGTGDRAYEQYF.

The chain uses TRBV28 and TRBJ1-3; TRBD1 agrees at 7 bases. Germline lookup yields CDR1 MDHEN and CDR2 SYDVKM. V was clipped by 8 bases and J by 9 bases; unmatched bases: 16. CDR3 length: 15 residues. The CDR3 reads CASSAPGQLKGTIYF. In DNA, the CDR3 is TGTGCCAGCTCGGCCCCGGGACAGCTGAAGGGCACCATATATTTT.

The chain joins TRBV28 to TRBJ2-7; 13 bases map to TRBD2. V shed 8 bases, J shed 1 base, and the junction held 14 bases outside the gene matches. CDR3 size: 18 residues. From germline, CDR1 is MDHEN and CDR2 SYDVKM. The CDR3 sequence: CASHTGLAGNLLSYEQYF. Written as DNA, the CDR3 is TGTGCCAGCCACACGGGACTAGCGGGAAATCTCCTATCCTACGAGCAGTACTTC.

The sample holds a few counts of this clone. The genes are TRBV28 and TRBJ2-1; D may be TRBD1 (5 bases). V was clipped by 3 bases and J by 12 bases, with 15 bases between them. This CDR3 has 13 residues. CDR1 is MDHEN and CDR2 is SYDVKM in the germline V gene. The CDR3 DNA follows: TGTGCCAGCAGTTTGGTGCAGGGTAGGGTGCAGTTCTTC. This sequence encodes CASSLVQGRVQFF.

In nucleotides, the CDR3 is TGCGCCAGCAGCCAAGAGGTGAGGGTCTCTGGGGCCAACGTCCTGACTTTC. Its protein is CASSQEVRVSGANVLTF. The rearrangement uses TRBV4-3 and TRBJ2-6; TRBD2 might be the D (5 bases). CDR1 is LGHNA and CDR2 is YSLEER in the germline V gene. Trimming stripped 0 bases from V and 0 bases from J, with 9 bases between. The CDR3 loop spans 17 amino acids.

The rearrangement uses TRBV19 and TRBJ2-2; TRBD2 aligns across 8 bases. Germline CDR1 and CDR2: LNHDA and SQIVND (reference sequence). The CDR3 spans 15 residues. CDR3 loop: CAPRGGAINTGELFF. Written as DNA, the CDR3 is TGTGCGCCCCGGGGGGGGGCAATAAACACCGGGGAGCTGTTTTTT.

This clone was counted only a few times. The rearrangement links TRBV7-9 to TRBJ2-1, with D tentatively TRBD1 (8 bases). V was pared by 6 bases and J by 7 bases, with 16 bases between. This CDR3 region has 14 residues. Germline V gene sequence: CDR1 SEHNR, CDR2 FQNEAQ (reference sequence). Written as DNA, the CDR3 is TGTGCCAGCAGTCTAGGACAGGGAGGGAATGAGCAGTTCTTC. Translating it yields CASSLGQGGNEQFF.

This clone was counted between two and nine times. The chain has TRBV7-2 and TRBJ1-2; TRBD1 matches 8 bases. The CDR3 sequence is 14 residues long. The V gene end was trimmed by 8 bases and the J gene end by 2 bases; junction bases not matched to a gene: 7. CDR1 and CDR2 (germline): SGHTA, FQGNSA. For the CDR3, the DNA is TGTGCCAGCCAGACAGGGGCTGGAAACTATGGCTACACCTTC. Its protein product is CASQTGAGNYGYTF.

The V and J genes are TRBV9 and TRBJ2-5; TRBD1 might be the D (5 bases). V was cut by 0 bases and J by 3 bases, with 12 bases left in between. This CDR3 is built from 15 residues. Per the germline V gene, CDR1 is SGDLS and CDR2 is YYNGEE. CDR3 DNA: TGTGCCAGCAGCGTAGGCCAGGGAAGTGAAGAGACCCAGTACTTC. Its protein is CASSVGQGSEETQYF.

The chain carries TRBV30 and TRBJ1-1; D remains ambiguous. Between the trimmed V and J ends, which lost 0 bases and 1 base, there was a span of 6 bases. Germline V lookup: CDR1 GTSNPN, CDR2 SVGIG (reference sequence). The CDR3 runs 13 residues. The CDR3 loop reads CAWSVQWNTEAFF. The CDR3 DNA sequence: TGTGCCTGGAGTGTACAATGGAACACTGAAGCTTTCTTT.